The present T cell receptor beta chain was sequenced within a study of control samples from healthy donors and cancer patients. The assay was immunoSEQ multiplex PCR, and TCRdb's table has in-frame clones only and misses some. The data show about 44,000 clones, over 75% seen once. The CDR3 is 17 residues long. The V and J ends lost 2 bases and 6 bases respectively, with 19 bases between them. Germline V gene lookup returns CDR1 SGHNT and CDR2 YENEEA. Source material: PBMCs. V and J are TRBV11-3 and TRBJ2-2, with D possibly being TRBD2 (5 bases). The source of this sequence is a woman aged 55-69 years with lung cancer. The CDR3 region is CASSLKVGRDLPGELFF. In DNA form, the CDR3 reads TGTGCCAGCAGCTTAAAGGTCGGACGGGATCTTCCCGGGGAGCTGTTTTTT.